These T cell receptor beta chains were read from a single sample in a study of human T cells and chemical hapten exposure. Via MiXCR, TCRdb re-called the RACE reads, giving one row per CDR3 protein. The sample lists about 120,000 distinct CDR3 sequences, around 11% seen once, with around 2.5% in the top ten. Sequencing was performed on whole blood, taken in connection with sensitization to the hapten diphenylcyclopropenone (DPC). Source of these receptors: a woman aged 50 to 60 with alopecia areata. Some clones in this sample may be carry-over from other donors' samples. CDR3s leave out the opening cysteine and the closing phenylalanine or tryptophan. D genes are given only for firm matches.

CDR3aa | j_gene | d_gene | v_gene
ASSKGEASTDTQY | TRBJ2-3 | . | TRBV18
ASSLQGPPGNTIY | TRBJ1-3 | . | TRBV6-5
ASSPAGVGTGELF | TRBJ2-2 | . | TRBV12-3/TRBV12-4
AGQGRAGKYEQY | TRBJ2-7 | . | TRBV30
ASSLIGATDTQY | TRBJ2-3 | . | TRBV5-1
ASSPSGLAIYEQY | TRBJ2-7 | TRBD2 | TRBV11-2
ASSLRAAEKLF | TRBJ1-4 | . | TRBV11-2
ASSKPGQGYNEQF | TRBJ2-1 | TRBD1 | TRBV6-5
ASSSQGPQY | TRBJ2-3 | . | TRBV7-6
ATDADTQY | TRBJ2-3 | . | TRBV6-6
ASSPQDLQPQH | TRBJ1-5 | . | TRBV6-6
ASSRNRDASYEQY | TRBJ2-7 | . | TRBV7-2
ASHTWQGSTDTQY | TRBJ2-3 | . | TRBV6-6
ASSEGHPNQPQH | TRBJ1-5 | . | TRBV5-1
ASSSDRAAEAF | TRBJ1-1 | TRBD1 | TRBV5-1
ASSLQPGADEQF | TRBJ2-1 | . | TRBV11-1
ASSQFENAEAF | TRBJ1-1 | . | TRBV3-1
ASSFSGTNQPQH | TRBJ1-5 | . | TRBV12-3/TRBV12-4
SAEQSGPLNTEAF | TRBJ1-1 | . | TRBV20-1
ASSLRGRGGAEAF | TRBJ1-1 | TRBD1 | TRBV5-6
SARQIQGANNQPQH | TRBJ1-5 | TRBD1 | TRBV20-1
ASTPGLSYEQY | TRBJ2-7 | . | TRBV6-2/TRBV6-3